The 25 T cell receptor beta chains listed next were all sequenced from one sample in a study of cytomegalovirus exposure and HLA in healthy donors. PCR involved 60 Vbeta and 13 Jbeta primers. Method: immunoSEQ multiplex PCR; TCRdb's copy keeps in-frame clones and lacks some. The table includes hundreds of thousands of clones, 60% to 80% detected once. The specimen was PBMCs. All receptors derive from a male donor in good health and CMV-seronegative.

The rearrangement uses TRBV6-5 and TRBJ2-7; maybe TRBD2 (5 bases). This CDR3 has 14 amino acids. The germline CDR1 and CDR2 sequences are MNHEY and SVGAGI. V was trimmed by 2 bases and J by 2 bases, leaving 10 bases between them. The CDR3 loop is CASSYPGNTYEQYF. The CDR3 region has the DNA TGTGCCAGCAGTTACCCGGGGAATACCTACGAGCAGTACTTC.

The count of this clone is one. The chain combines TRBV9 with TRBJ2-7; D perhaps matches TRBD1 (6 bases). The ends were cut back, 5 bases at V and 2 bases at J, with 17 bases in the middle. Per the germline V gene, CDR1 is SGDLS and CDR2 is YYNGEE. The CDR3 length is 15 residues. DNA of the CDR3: TGTGCCAGCAGTCCTGGCAACAGGGAACCCTACGAGCAGTACTTC. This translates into CASSPGNREPYEQYF.

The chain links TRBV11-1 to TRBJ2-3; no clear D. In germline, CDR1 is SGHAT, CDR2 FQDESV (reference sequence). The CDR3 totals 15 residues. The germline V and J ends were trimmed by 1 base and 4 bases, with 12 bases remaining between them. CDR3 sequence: CASSLGLLLPDTQYF. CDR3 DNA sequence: TGTGCCAGCAGCTTAGGTCTTCTACTCCCAGATACGCAGTATTTT.

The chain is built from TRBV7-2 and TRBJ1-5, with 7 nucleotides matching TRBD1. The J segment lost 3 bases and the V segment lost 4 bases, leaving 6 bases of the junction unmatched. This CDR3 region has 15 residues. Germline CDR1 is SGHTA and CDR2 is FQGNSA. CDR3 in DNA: TGTGCCAGCAGCTCACAGGGGCCCGTCAATCAGCCCCAGCATTTT. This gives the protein CASSSQGPVNQPQHF.

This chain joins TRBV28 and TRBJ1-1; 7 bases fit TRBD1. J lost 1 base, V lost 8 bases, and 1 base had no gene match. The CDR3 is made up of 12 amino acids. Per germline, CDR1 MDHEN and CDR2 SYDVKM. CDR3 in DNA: TGTGCCAGCTGGGACAGGAACACTGAAGCTTTCTTT. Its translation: CASWDRNTEAFF.

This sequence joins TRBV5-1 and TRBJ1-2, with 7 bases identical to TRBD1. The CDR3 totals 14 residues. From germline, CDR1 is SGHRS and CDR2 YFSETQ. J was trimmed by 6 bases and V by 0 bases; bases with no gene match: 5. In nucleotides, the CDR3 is TGCGCCAGCAGCTTGGATACAGGGGTTAATGGCTACACCTTC. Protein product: CASSLDTGVNGYTF. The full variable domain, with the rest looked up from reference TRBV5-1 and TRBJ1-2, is KAGVTQTPRYLIKTRGQQVTLSCSPISGHRSVSWYQQTPGQGLQFLFEYFSETQRNKGNFPGRFSGRQFSNSRSEMNVSTLELGDSALYLCASSLDTGVNGYTFGSGTRLTVV.

Here the CDR3 DNA reads TGTGCCAGCAGTGAGGGGACAGGGTTGGACACCATATATTTT. Its protein product is CASSEGTGLDTIYF. The gene calls are TRBV2 and TRBJ1-3, with 9 nucleotides matching TRBD1. The CDR3 runs 14 residues. V trimming: 3 bases; J trimming: 8 bases; junction bases outside the gene matches: 5. Germline V gene data show CDR1 as SNHLY and CDR2 as FYNNEI.

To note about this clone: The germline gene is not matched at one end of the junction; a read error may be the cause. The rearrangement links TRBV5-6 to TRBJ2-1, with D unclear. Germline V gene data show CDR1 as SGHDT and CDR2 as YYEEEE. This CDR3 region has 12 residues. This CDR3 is CASSLAYYEQFF. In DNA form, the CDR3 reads TGTGCCAGCAGCTTGGCCTACTATGAGCAGTTCTTC.

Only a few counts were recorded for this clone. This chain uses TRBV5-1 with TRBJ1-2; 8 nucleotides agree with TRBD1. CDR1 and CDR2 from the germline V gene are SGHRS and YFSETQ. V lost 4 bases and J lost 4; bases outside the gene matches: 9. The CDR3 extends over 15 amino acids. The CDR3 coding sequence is TGCGCCAGCAGCGTGAGGACAGGGATAGGCTATGGCTACACCTTC. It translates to CASSVRTGIGYGYTF.

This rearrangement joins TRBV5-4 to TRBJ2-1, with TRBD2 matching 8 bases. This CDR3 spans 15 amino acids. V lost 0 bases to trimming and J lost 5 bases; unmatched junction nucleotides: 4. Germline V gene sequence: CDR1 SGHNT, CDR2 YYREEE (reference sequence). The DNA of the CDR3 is TGTGCCAGCAGCTTGGACGCGGGGGGAAACAATGAGCAGTTCTTC. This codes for CASSLDAGGNNEQFF.

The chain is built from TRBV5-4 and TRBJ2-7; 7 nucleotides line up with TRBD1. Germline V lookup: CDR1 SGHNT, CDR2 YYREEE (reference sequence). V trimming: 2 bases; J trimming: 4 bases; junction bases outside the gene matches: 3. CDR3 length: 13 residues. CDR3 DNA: TGTGCCAGCAGCTTCGGGACAGATTACGAGCAGTACTTC. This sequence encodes CASSFGTDYEQYF.

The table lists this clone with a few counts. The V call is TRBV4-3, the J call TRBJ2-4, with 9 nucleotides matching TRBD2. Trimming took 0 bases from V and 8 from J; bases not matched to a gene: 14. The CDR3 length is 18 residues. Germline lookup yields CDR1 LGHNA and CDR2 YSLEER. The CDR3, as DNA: TGCGCCAGCAGCCAAGAGCCGTTGGGGAGCGGGGGGATGTACATTCAGTACTTC. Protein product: CASSQEPLGSGGMYIQYF.

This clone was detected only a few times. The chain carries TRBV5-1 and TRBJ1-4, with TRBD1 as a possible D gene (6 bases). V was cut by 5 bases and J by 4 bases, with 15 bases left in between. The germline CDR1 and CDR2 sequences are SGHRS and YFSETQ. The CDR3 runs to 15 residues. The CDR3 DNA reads TGCGCCAGCAGACTCCCTAGGGGGGGTAATGAAAAACTGTTTTTT. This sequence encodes CASRLPRGGNEKLFF.

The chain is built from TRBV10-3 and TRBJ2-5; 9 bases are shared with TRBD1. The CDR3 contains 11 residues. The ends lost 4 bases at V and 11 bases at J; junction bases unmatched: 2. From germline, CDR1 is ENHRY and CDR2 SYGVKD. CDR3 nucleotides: TGTGCCATCAGTGGGACAGGGGAGCAGTACTTC. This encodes CAISGTGEQYF.

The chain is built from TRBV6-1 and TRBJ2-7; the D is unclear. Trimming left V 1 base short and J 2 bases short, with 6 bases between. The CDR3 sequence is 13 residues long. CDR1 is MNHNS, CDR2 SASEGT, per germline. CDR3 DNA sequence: TGTGCCAGCAGTGAAGATATAGCCTACGAGCAGTACTTC. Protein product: CASSEDIAYEQYF.

Here the CDR3 DNA reads TGTGCCAGCAGTTACCCCCTAGCGGGAGGGTTCAATGAGCAGTTCTTC. Translated: CASSYPLAGGFNEQFF. The chain links TRBV28 to TRBJ2-1; 12 bases agree with TRBD2. Trimming took 4 bases from V and 6 from J; bases not matched to a gene: 7. Germline V gene data show CDR1 as MDHEN and CDR2 as SYDVKM. This CDR3 is 16 amino acids long.

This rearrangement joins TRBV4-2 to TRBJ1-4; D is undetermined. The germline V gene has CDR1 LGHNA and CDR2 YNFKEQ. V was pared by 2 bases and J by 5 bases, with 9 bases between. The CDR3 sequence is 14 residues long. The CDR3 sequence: CASSQSGINEKLFF. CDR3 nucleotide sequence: TGTGCCAGCAGCCAATCCGGGATAAATGAAAAACTGTTTTTT.

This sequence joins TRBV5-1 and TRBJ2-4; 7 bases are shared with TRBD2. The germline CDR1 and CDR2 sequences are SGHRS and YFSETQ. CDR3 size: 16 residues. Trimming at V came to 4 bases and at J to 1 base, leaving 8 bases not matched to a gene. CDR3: CASSPFRGVAKNIQYF. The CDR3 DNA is TGCGCCAGCAGCCCCTTTCGGGGGGTGGCCAAAAACATTCAGTACTTC.

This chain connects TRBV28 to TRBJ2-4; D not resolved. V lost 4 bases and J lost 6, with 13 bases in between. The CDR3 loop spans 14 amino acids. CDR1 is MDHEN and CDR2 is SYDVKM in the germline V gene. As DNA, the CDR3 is TGTGCCAGCAGTTACCGGTACCGAGGAAACATTCAGTACTTC. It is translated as CASSYRYRGNIQYF.

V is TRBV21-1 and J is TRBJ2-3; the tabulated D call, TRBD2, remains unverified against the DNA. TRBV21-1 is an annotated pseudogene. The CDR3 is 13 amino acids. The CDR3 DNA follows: TGTGCCAGCAGCAAAGCCTTCACAGATACGCAGTATTTT. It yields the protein CASSKAFTDTQYF.

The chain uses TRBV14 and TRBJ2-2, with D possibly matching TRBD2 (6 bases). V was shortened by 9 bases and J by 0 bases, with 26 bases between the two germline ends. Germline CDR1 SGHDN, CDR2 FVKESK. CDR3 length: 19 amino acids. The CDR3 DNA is TGTGCCAGTAGGAGGGTAAGGCTCGCGGAAAGTACGAACACCGGGGAGCTGTTTTTT. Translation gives CASRRVRLAESTNTGELFF.

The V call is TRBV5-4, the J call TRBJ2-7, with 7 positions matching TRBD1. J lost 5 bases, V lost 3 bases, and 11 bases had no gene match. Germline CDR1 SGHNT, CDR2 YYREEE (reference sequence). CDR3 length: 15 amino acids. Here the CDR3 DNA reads TGTGCCAGCAGCTCACAGGGGATTAGAGTCCACGAGCAGTACTTC. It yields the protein CASSSQGIRVHEQYF. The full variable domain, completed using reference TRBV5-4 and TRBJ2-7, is ETGVTQSPTHLIKTRGQQVTLRCSSQSGHNTVSWYQQALGQGPQFIFQYYREEENGRGNFPPRFSGLQFPNYSSELNVNALELDDSALYLCASSSQGIRVHEQYFGPGTRLTVT.

CDR3 bases: TGTGCCAGCAGCTCCCCCGGGACAGGGGTTGCAGGGGCCAACGTCCTGACTTTC. Residues: CASSSPGTGVAGANVLTF. This rearrangement joins TRBV7-3 to TRBJ2-6; 10 bases agree with TRBD1. Per germline, CDR1 SGHTA and CDR2 FQGTGA. The CDR3 spans 18 residues. J was trimmed by 4 bases and V by 4 bases; bases with no gene match: 10.

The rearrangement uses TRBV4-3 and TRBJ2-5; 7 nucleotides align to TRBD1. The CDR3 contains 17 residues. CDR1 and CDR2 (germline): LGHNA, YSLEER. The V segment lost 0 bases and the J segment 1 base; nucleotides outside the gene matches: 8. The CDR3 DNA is TGCGCCAGCAGCCAAGATTTTGGCAGGGGGTCCCAAGAGACCCAGTACTTC. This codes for CASSQDFGRGSQETQYF.

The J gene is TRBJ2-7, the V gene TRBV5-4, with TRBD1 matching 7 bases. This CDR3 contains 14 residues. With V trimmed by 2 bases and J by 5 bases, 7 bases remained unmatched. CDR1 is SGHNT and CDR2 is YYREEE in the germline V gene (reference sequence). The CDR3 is CASSLKGGRDEQYF. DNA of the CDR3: TGTGCCAGCAGCTTAAAAGGGGGCCGCGACGAGCAGTACTTC.